The 20 T cell receptor beta chains in this list originate from one sample, sequenced in a study of OX40 agonist ivuxolimab in advanced cancers. The method was immunoSEQ multiplex PCR; TCRdb's version includes in-frame clones alone and lacks a portion of them. The sample contains approximately 79,000 clones, 86% of which appear only once. Sequences were derived from CD4+ or CD8+ T cells sorted from blood, sampled in a trial of the OX40 agonist ivuxolimab. Receptors originate from an adult with an advanced solid tumor such as melanoma, head and neck, liver or kidney cancer.

The J gene is TRBJ2-1, the V gene TRBV7-2; D is possibly TRBD2 (6 bases). With 5 bases removed from V and 6 bases from J, the gap between germline ends came to 17 bases. This CDR3 spans 15 amino acids. Germline V gene lookup returns CDR1 SGHTA and CDR2 FQGNSA. CDR3 sequence: CASSAGLSLFNEQFF. For the CDR3, the DNA is TGTGCCAGCAGCGCGGGACTGTCTTTGTTCAATGAGCAGTTCTTC.

This chain uses TRBV2 with TRBJ2-5, with 10 nucleotides matching TRBD2. Germline CDR1 and CDR2: SNHLY and FYNNEI. The CDR3 covers 16 residues. V lost 3 bases to trimming and J lost 1 base; unmatched junction nucleotides: 5. CDR3 amino acids: CASSDPERGGQETQYF. The CDR3 DNA sequence: TGTGCCAGCAGTGACCCCGAGCGGGGGGGCCAAGAGACCCAGTACTTC. Combining the CDR3 with reference TRBV2 and TRBJ2-5 gives the whole variable domain EPEVTQTPSHQVTQMGQEVILRCVPISNHLYFYWYRQILGQKVEFLVSFYNNEISEKSEIFDDQFSVERPDGSNFTLKIRSTKLEDSAMYFCASSDPERGGQETQYFGPGTRLLVL.

The J gene is TRBJ1-5, the V gene TRBV28; weak D call: TRBD1 (6 bases). The V end lost 6 bases, the J end lost 0 bases, and 18 bases lay between the germline ends. The germline V gene has CDR1 MDHEN and CDR2 SYDVKM. The CDR3 spans 17 residues. The CDR3 reads CASSLTTGIGSNQPQHF. CDR3 coding DNA: TGTGCCAGCAGCCTCACAACAGGGATAGGTAGCAATCAGCCCCAGCATTTT.

This chain uses TRBV19 with TRBJ2-5; no clear D gene. Trimming removed 3 bases from V and 0 bases from J, with 2 bases in between. The CDR3 contains 12 residues. Germline values: CDR1 LNHDA, CDR2 SQIVND (reference sequence). The CDR3, as DNA: TGTGCCAGTAGTATGAACCAAGAGACCCAGTACTTC. The encoded protein is CASSMNQETQYF.

This sequence joins TRBV6-5 and TRBJ2-7, with D maybe TRBD2 (7 bases). The CDR3 extends over 13 amino acids. Germline V gene data show CDR1 as MNHEY and CDR2 as SVGAGI. Trimming pared 6 bases from V and 3 bases from J, leaving 12 bases between. Here the CDR3 reads CASSQGTNYEQYF. The DNA of the CDR3 is TGTGCCAGCAGCCAGGGGACTAACTACGAGCAGTACTTC.

The chain is built from TRBV7-2 and TRBJ2-7; TRBD2 matches at 8 bases. CDR3 length equals 16 residues. V shed 6 bases and J 0 bases; nucleotides not matched to a gene: 10. CDR1 and CDR2 (germline): SGHTA, FQGNSA. In nucleotides, the CDR3 is TGTGCCAGCAGACCACCAACCGGGACTAGCTCCTACGAGCAGTACTTC. Translation: CASRPPTGTSSYEQYF.

V gene TRBV12-5 combines with J gene TRBJ1-3, with D unresolved. Germline V CDR1 and CDR2: LGHNT, FRNRAP. V lost 0 bases and J lost 0, with 12 bases in between. There are 17 residues in the CDR3. The CDR3 bases are TGTGCTAGTGGTTTGGTGATTTATAAGAGCTCTGGAAACACCATATATTTT. Translated, it gives CASGLVIYKSSGNTIYF.

A note on this clone: This same CDR3 is encoded by further DNA sequences in the sample. The chain is built from TRBV7-9 and TRBJ2-5; TRBD1 aligns across 8 bases. Per germline, CDR1 SEHNR and CDR2 FQNEAQ (reference sequence). The CDR3 totals 14 residues. After removal of 5 bases from V and 5 bases from J, the junction contained 7 bases not matched to a gene. The CDR3 nucleotides are TGTGCCAGCAGCCCCCAGGGGGCGCGGGAGACCCAGTACTTC. Its translation is CASSPQGARETQYF.

This clone showed up just once. The chain recombines TRBV4-1 with TRBJ2-5; perhaps TRBD2 as D (5 bases). CDR1 and CDR2 (germline): MGHRA, YSYEKL. The CDR3 runs 16 residues. Trimming removed 0 bases from V and 4 bases from J, with 15 bases in between. The CDR3: CASSQEFGEVPETQYF. DNA for the CDR3: TGCGCCAGCAGCCAAGAATTCGGGGAAGTCCCAGAGACCCAGTACTTC.

V and J are TRBV18 and TRBJ2-2; maybe TRBD2 (5 bases). Germline V CDR1 and CDR2: KGHSH, LQKENI. Between the trimmed V and J ends, which lost 8 bases and 0 bases, there was a span of 10 bases. There are 14 residues in the CDR3. The CDR3 DNA reads TGTGCCAGCGAGCGGTCCGCGAACACCGGGGAGCTGTTTTTT. Protein sequence: CASERSANTGELFF.

The genes are TRBV30 and TRBJ2-2, with 8 bases that match TRBD1. The CDR3 runs to 15 residues. CDR1 GTSNPN and CDR2 SVGIG come from the germline V gene (reference sequence). V lost 7 bases and J lost 4; bases outside the gene matches: 11. CDR3 sequence: CASEGRGLGTGELFF. CDR3 nucleotides: TGTGCCTCGGAGGGCAGGGGGCTCGGCACCGGGGAGCTGTTTTTT.

V is TRBV25-1 and J is TRBJ2-2; 7 positions match TRBD1. J lost 4 bases, V lost 3 bases, and 2 bases had no gene match. CDR3 length equals 14 residues. The germline V gene has CDR1 MGHDK and CDR2 SYGVNS. The chain's CDR3 is CASSEGQTTGELFF. The CDR3 nucleotides read TGTGCCAGCAGTGAGGGACAGACCACCGGGGAGCTGTTTTTT.

The chain uses TRBV7-3 and TRBJ2-2; D perhaps matches TRBD1 (7 bases). The germline V gene has CDR1 SGHTA and CDR2 FQGTGA. Trimming left V 5 bases short and J 5 bases short, with 15 bases between. The CDR3 has 15 amino acids. CDR3 protein: CASSLRQGGTGELFF. CDR3 DNA sequence: TGTGCCAGCAGCCTGCGACAGGGAGGAACCGGGGAGCTGTTTTTT.

V gene TRBV29-1 combines with J gene TRBJ1-2; 7 nucleotides agree with TRBD1. Trimming at V came to 3 bases and at J to 8 bases, leaving 9 bases not matched to a gene. There are 13 residues in the CDR3. CDR1 SQVTM and CDR2 ANQGSEA come from the germline V gene. CDR3: CSVEVTGEKGYTF. The CDR3 DNA reads TGCAGCGTTGAGGTAACAGGGGAAAAGGGCTACACCTTC. Together with reference TRBV29-1 and TRBJ1-2, the CDR3 gives the full variable domain: SAVISQKPSRDICQRGTSLTIQCQVDSQVTMMFWYRQQPGQSLTLIATANQGSEATYESGFVIDKFPISRPNLTFSTLTVSNMSPEDSSIYLCSVEVTGEKGYTFGSGTRLTVV.

This chain uses TRBV5-1 with TRBJ2-5, with D perhaps matching TRBD2 (6 bases). CDR1 and CDR2 (germline): SGHRS, YFSETQ. The length of the CDR3 is 16 residues. V was cut by 4 bases and J by 4 bases, with 20 bases left in between. For the CDR3, the DNA is TGCGCCAGCAGCCCCTCAGTGGCGGGGAAGGGAGAGACCCAGTACTTC. Translated, it gives CASSPSVAGKGETQYF.

The V gene is TRBV19, the J gene TRBJ1-1; weak D call: TRBD1 (5 bases). From germline, CDR1 is LNHDA and CDR2 SQIVND (reference sequence). There are 17 residues in the CDR3. V lost 1 base and J 1 base, leaving 16 bases between the germline ends. The CDR3 DNA sequence: TGTGCCAGTAGTATAGCCAGGGTGGGATCTTCGAACACTGAAGCTTTCTTT. As protein: CASSIARVGSSNTEAFF.

This chain uses TRBV6-6 with TRBJ1-3, with 9 bases fitting TRBD1. Germline trimming cut 5 bases from V and 4 bases from J; bases unmatched to any gene: 6. Germline CDR1 is MNHNY and CDR2 is SVGAGI (reference sequence). The CDR3 contains 15 residues. For the CDR3, the DNA is TGTGCCAGCAGTACCGACAGGGGGGCGGGAAACACCATATATTTT. This gives the protein CASSTDRGAGNTIYF.

The V gene is TRBV15, the J gene TRBJ2-2; D is undetermined. V was clipped by 1 base and J by 4 bases, with 4 bases between them. The CDR3 runs to 13 residues. The germline gives CDR1 LNHNV, CDR2 YYDKDF (reference sequence). The DNA of the CDR3 is TGTGCCACCAGCAGAGCCATCACCGGGGAGCTGTTTTTT. Protein sequence: CATSRAITGELFF.

The chain recombines TRBV7-7 with TRBJ2-5, with D perhaps matching TRBD1 (6 bases). The CDR3 spans 17 residues. Germline lookup yields CDR1 SSHAT and CDR2 FNYEAQ (reference sequence). The germline V and J ends were trimmed by 1 base and 1 base, with 16 bases remaining between them. In DNA form, the CDR3 reads TGTGCCAGCAGCTTAGGCGGCGGCAGGGGTATCCAAGAGACCCAGTACTTC. Amino acids: CASSLGGGRGIQETQYF.

CDR3 in amino acids: CASSLDTANYGYTF. The CDR3 bases are TGTGCCAGCAGCTTGGACACAGCTAACTATGGCTACACCTTC. J is TRBJ1-2 and V is TRBV5-5; D unresolved. With 0 bases removed from V and 0 bases from J, the gap between germline ends came to 6 bases. CDR1 and CDR2 from the germline V gene are SGHKS and YYEKEE (reference sequence). The CDR3 is 14 amino acids.